The clone carrying this TCR beta chain was counted a few times. The CDR3 contains 11 residues. Between the trimmed V and J ends, which lost 3 bases and 4 bases, there was a span of 4 bases. Germline V gene sequence: CDR1 SGDLS, CDR2 YYNGEE. Researchers ran the PCR with 60 Vbeta and 13 Jbeta primers. Using immunoSEQ multiplex PCR, the repertoire was profiled, and TCRdb retains in-frame clones only, with some absent. The table records about 94,000 clones, roughly 80% of them present only once. This sample is part of a study of cytomegalovirus exposure and HLA in healthy donors. This receptor was taken from a male donor in good health and CMV-seronegative. The source material was PBMCs. The chain employs TRBV9 and TRBJ1-2; unclear D gene. The CDR3 region is CASSAFYGYTF. For the CDR3, the DNA is TGTGCCAGCAGCGCCTTCTATGGCTACACCTTC.